Following are 2 T cell receptor beta chains from one sample sequenced in a study of blood T cell repertoires in COVID-19. Data came from immunoSEQ multiplex PCR; TCRdb stores just in-frame clones and leaves some out. Altogether about 230,000 clones are present, 89% being singletons, with the ten largest covering 4%. The sample comprised PBMCs or T cells enriched from blood (not recorded which). These receptor sequences come from a woman aged 25 to 45 with acute COVID-19.

The CDR3 loop reads CASSLGGDYTDTQYF. CDR3 nucleotides: TGTGCCAGCAGCTTGGGCGGGGATTACACAGATACGCAGTATTTT. The V and J genes are TRBV7-3 and TRBJ2-3; weak D call: TRBD2 (6 bases). V shed 3 bases and J shed 2 bases, with 12 bases lying between them. From germline, CDR1 is SGHTA and CDR2 FQGTGA. This CDR3 region has 15 residues.

The rearrangement links TRBV7-2 to TRBJ2-7, with a weak D call TRBD1 (5 bases). CDR3 length: 14 amino acids. CDR1 and CDR2 (germline): SGHTA, FQGNSA. Trimming shortened V by 1 base and J by 2 bases, and 9 bases separated the two germline ends. The CDR3 bases are TGTGCCAGCAGCTTAGACAGGTGGACCTACGAGCAGTACTTC. It encodes CASSLDRWTYEQYF.